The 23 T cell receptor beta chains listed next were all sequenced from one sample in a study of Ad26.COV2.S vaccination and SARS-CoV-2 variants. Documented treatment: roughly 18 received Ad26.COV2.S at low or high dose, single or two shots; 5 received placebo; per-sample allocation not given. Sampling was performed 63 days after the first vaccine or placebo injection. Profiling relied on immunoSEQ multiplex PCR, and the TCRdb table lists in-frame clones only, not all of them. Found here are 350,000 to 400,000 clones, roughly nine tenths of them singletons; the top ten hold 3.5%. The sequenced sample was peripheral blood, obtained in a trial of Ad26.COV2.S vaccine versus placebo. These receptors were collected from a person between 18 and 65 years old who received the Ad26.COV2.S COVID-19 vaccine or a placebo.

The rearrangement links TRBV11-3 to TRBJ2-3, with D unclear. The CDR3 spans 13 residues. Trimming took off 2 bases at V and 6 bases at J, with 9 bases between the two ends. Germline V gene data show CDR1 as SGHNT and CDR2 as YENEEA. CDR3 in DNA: TGTGCCAGCAGCTTAAGATACAGCGATACGCAGTATTTT. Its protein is CASSLRYSDTQYF.

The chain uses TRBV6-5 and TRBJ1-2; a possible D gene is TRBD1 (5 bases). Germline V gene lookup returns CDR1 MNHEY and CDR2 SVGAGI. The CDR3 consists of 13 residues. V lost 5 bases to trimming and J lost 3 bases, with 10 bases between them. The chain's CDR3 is CASSPGTYYGYTF. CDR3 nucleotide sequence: TGTGCCAGCAGTCCCGGGACCTACTATGGCTACACCTTC.

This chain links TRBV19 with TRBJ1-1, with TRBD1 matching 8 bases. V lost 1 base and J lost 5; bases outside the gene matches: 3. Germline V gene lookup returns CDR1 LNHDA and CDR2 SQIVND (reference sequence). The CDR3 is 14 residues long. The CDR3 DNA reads TGTGCCAGTAGTATAGGCAGGGGGCGGACTGAAGCTTTCTTT. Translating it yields CASSIGRGRTEAFF.

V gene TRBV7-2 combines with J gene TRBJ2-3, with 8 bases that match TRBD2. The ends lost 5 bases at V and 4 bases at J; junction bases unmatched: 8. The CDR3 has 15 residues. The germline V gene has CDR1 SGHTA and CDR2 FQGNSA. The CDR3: CASSLSGLVSDTQYF. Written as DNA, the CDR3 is TGTGCCAGCAGCCTCTCGGGACTAGTCTCAGATACGCAGTATTTT.

The DNA for the CDR3 is TGTGCCAGCAGCGCCCTGACAGCCGATACGCAGTATTTT. Protein: CASSALTADTQYF. V usage is TRBV9 and J usage is TRBJ2-3, with D possibly being TRBD1 (5 bases). V lost 3 bases and J lost 6, with 11 bases in between. The CDR3 has 13 residues. Germline-derived CDR1 and CDR2 are SGDLS and YYNGEE.

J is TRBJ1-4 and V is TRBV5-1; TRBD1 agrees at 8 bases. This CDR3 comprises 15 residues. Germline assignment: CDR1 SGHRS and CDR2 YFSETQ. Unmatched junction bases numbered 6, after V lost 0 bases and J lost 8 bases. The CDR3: CASSLEGTGGEKLFF. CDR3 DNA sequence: TGCGCCAGCAGCTTGGAAGGGACAGGCGGGGAAAAACTGTTTTTT.

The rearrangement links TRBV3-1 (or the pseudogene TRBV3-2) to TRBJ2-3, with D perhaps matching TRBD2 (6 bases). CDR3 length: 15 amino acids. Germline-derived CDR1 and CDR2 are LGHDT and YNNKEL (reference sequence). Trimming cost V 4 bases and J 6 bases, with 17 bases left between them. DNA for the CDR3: TGTGCCAGCAGCCTTTATACAACGCTAGCGGATACGCAGTATTTT. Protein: CASSLYTTLADTQYF.

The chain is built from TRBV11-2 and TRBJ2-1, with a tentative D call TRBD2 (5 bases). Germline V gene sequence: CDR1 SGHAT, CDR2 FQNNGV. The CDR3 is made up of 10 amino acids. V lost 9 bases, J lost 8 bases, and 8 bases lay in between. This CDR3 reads CASRGYEQFF. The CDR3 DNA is TGTGCCAGTCGGGGATATGAGCAGTTCTTC. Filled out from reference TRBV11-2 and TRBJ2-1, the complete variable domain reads EAGVAQSPRYKIIEKRQSVAFWCNPISGHATLYWYQQILGQGPKLLIQFQNNGVVDDSQLPKDRFSAERLKGVDSTLKIQPAKLEDSAVYLCASRGYEQFFGPGTRLTVL.

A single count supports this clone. The CDR3 sequence: CASSEGQGLYEQYF. In nucleotides, the CDR3 is TGTGCCAGCAGCGAGGGACAGGGGCTCTACGAGCAGTACTTC. The chain uses TRBV5-5 and TRBJ2-7; 10 positions agree with TRBD1. The CDR3 extends over 14 amino acids. The trim removed 4 bases at V and 3 bases at J, leaving 4 bases unmatched. Germline CDR1 is SGHKS and CDR2 is YYEKEE (reference sequence).

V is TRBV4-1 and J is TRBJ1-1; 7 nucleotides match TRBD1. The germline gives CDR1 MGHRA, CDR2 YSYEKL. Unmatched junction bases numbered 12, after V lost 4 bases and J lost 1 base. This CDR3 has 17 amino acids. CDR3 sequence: CASSRTFSAGGNTEAFF. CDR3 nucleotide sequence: TGCGCCAGCAGCCGGACCTTCTCGGCAGGGGGGAACACTGAAGCTTTCTTT.

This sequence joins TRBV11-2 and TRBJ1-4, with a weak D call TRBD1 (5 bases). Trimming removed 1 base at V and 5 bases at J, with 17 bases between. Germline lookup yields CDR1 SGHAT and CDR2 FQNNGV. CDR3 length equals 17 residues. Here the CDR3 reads CASSLGRGRQRNEKLFF. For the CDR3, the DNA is TGTGCCAGCAGCTTAGGTCGGGGACGGCAGAGAAATGAAAAACTGTTTTTT.

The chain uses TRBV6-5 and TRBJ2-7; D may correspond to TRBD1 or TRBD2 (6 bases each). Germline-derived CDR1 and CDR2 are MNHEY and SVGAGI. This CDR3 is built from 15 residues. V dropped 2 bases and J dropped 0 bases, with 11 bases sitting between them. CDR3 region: CASSYPGASSYEQYF. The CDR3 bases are TGTGCCAGCAGTTACCCGGGGGCCAGCTCCTACGAGCAGTACTTC.

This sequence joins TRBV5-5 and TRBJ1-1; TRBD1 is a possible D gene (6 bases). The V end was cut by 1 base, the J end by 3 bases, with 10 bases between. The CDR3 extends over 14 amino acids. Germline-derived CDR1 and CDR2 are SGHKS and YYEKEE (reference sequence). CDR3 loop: CASSLLGAYTEAFF. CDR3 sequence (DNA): TGTGCCAGCAGCTTGCTGGGGGCTTACACTGAAGCTTTCTTT.

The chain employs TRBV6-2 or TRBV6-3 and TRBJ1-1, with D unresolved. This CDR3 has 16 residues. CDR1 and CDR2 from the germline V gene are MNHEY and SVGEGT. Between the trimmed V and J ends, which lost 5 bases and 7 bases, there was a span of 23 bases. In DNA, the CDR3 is TGTGCCAGCAGTCCCTACCCGTTTCGGCTCTCTATTGAAGCTTTCTTT. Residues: CASSPYPFRLSIEAFF.

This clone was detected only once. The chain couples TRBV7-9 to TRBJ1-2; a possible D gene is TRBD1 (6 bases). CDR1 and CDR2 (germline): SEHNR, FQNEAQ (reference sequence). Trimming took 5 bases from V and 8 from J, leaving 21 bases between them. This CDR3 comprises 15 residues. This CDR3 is CASSHFLARGGGYTF. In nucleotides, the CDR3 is TGTGCCAGCAGCCATTTCCTCGCCAGGGGAGGAGGCTACACCTTC. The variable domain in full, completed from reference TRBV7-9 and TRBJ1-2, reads DTGVSQNPRHKITKRGQNVTFRCDPISEHNRLYWYRQTLGQGPEFLTYFQNEAQLEKSRLLSDRFSAERPKGSFSTLEIQRTEQGDSAMYLCASSHFLARGGGYTFGSGTRLTVV.

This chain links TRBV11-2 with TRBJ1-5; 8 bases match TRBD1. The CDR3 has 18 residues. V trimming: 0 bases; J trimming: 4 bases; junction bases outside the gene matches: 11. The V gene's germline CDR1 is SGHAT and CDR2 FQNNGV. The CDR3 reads CASSLDRWQGAYNQPQHF. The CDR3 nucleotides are TGTGCCAGCAGCTTAGATAGGTGGCAGGGGGCCTATAATCAGCCCCAGCATTTT.

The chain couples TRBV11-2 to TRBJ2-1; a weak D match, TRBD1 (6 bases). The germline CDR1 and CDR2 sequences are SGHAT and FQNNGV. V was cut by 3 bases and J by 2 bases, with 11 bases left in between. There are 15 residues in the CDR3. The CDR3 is CASSLQGLAYNEQFF. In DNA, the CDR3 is TGTGCCAGCAGCTTGCAGGGGCTCGCCTACAATGAGCAGTTCTTC.

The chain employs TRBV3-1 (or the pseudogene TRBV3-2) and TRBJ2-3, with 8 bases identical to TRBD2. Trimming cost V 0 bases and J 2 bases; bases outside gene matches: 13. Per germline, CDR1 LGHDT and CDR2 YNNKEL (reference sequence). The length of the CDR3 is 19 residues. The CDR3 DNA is TGTGCCAGCAGCCAAGATTTACCCGGAAGTAGCGGGGTCACAGATACGCAGTATTTT. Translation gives CASSQDLPGSSGVTDTQYF.

The CDR3 region has the DNA TGTGCCAGCAGCTTTTACGGTGCTGATGGCTACACCTTC. Its translation is CASSFYGADGYTF. The chain has TRBV5-6 and TRBJ1-2; no firm D call. The germline CDR1 and CDR2 sequences are SGHDT and YYEEEE. V dropped 2 bases and J dropped 6 bases, with 11 bases sitting between them. The CDR3 runs to 13 residues.

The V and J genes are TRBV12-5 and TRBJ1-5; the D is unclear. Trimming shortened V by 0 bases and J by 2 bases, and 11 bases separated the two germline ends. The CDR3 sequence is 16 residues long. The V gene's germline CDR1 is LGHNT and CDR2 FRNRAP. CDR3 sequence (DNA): TGTGCTAGTGGTTTGGTACTCTGGGCAGGCAATCAGCCCCAGCATTTT. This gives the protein CASGLVLWAGNQPQHF.

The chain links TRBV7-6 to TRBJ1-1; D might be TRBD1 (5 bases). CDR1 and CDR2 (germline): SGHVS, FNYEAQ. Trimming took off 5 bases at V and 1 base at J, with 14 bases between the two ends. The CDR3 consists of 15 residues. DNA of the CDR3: TGTGCCAGCAGCCCGCCAGGGCGAGGGAACACTGAAGCTTTCTTT. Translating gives CASSPPGRGNTEAFF.

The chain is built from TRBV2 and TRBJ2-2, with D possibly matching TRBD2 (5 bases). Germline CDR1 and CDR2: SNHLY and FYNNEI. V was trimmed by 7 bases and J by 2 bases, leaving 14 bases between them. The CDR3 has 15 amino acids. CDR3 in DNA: TGTGCCAGCAACGTCGGGGAGAGTAACACCGGGGAGCTGTTTTTT. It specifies CASNVGESNTGELFF.

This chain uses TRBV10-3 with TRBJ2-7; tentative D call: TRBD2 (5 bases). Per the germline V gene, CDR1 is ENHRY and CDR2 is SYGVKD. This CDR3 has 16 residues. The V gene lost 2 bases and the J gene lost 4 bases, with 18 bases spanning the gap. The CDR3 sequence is CAISEGERSGLYEQYF. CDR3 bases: TGTGCCATCAGTGAGGGGGAGAGATCGGGTTTATACGAGCAGTACTTC.